This passage covers 14 T cell receptor beta chains from one sample sequenced in a study of T-cell memory formation after mild COVID-19. Each CDR3 protein is one row after TCRdb ran MiXCR on the 5' RACE reads. The sample lists approximately 300,000 distinct CDR3 sequences, approximately 15% occurring once. Sequencing was done on a sample of PBMCs or a T cell subset sorted from them (not recorded which). The receptors derive from a man between 18 and 29 years old who had mild COVID-19 (a few samples of this study predate the infection). Cell type and time point are not known.

The V gene is TRBV6-6, the J gene TRBJ2-7; 8 bases agree with TRBD1. Losses at the gene ends were 4 bases for V and 4 bases for J; bases not matched to a gene: 6. The CDR3 has 14 residues. Germline V gene lookup returns CDR1 MNHNY and CDR2 SVGAGI (reference sequence). This chain's CDR3 is CASSWDRSLYEQYF. In DNA form, the CDR3 reads TGTGCCAGCAGTTGGGACAGGAGCCTGTACGAGCAGTACTTC.

In its sample, this clonotype was seen once. One end of the junction is discordant with germline, which a read error may explain. In DNA, the CDR3 is TGTGCCAGCAGCTCGCCGGGACAGGCGTCTTCCTTC. Translated, it gives CASSSPGQASSF. This chain connects TRBV7-9 to TRBJ1-2, with 8 bases fitting TRBD1. The length of the CDR3 is 12 residues. The germline gives CDR1 SEHNR, CDR2 FQNEAQ (reference sequence). Based on the CDR3 plus reference TRBV7-9 and TRBJ1-2, the full variable domain is DTGVSQNPRHKITKRGQNVTFRCDPISEHNRLYWYRQTLGQGPEFLTYFQNEAQLEKSRLLSDRFSAERPKGSFSTLEIQRTEQGDSAMYLCASSSPGQASSFGSGTRLTVV.

The rearrangement links TRBV4-1 to TRBJ1-1, with D uncertain. The germline V and J ends were trimmed by 1 base and 6 bases, with 15 bases remaining between them. Germline V lookup: CDR1 MGHRA, CDR2 YSYEKL. The CDR3 contains 15 residues. The CDR3 DNA reads as TGCGCCAGCAGCCAAGGGGTGAATCGATTCTCTGAAGCTTTCTTT. It encodes CASSQGVNRFSEAFF.

This clonotype was detected a few times. The J gene is TRBJ2-7, the V gene TRBV28, with D hard to call. The V end was cut by 7 bases, the J end by 0 bases, with 7 bases between. The V gene's germline CDR1 is MDHEN and CDR2 SYDVKM. The CDR3 spans 12 residues. The CDR3 bases are TGTGCCAGCACGCGGAGCTCCTACGAGCAGTACGTC. This encodes CASTRSSYEQYV.

This clonotype appeared many times. The rearrangement joins TRBV6-5 to TRBJ2-7; D may correspond to TRBD1 or TRBD2 (5 bases each). Germline CDR1 reads MNHEY; CDR2 reads SVGAGI. The CDR3 spans 14 residues. V lost 2 bases to trimming and J lost 6 bases, with 14 bases between them. The CDR3 protein is CASSYGTPLGEQYF. In DNA form, the CDR3 reads TGTGCCAGCAGTTACGGGACCCCCCTCGGCGAGCAGTACTTC.

The V call is TRBV2, the J call TRBJ2-1; weak D call: TRBD2 (7 bases). Per germline, CDR1 SNHLY and CDR2 FYNNEI. V gave up 10 bases and J gave up 0 bases, with 13 bases separating them. The CDR3 has 14 residues. DNA of the CDR3: TGTGCCATCCGTAGGGGGGGCTCCTACAATGAGCAGTTCTTC. Translating it yields CAIRRGGSYNEQFF.

This clonotype has more than one count but fewer than ten. The J gene is TRBJ1-5, the V gene TRBV6-5, with a tentative D call TRBD1 (5 bases). CDR3 length: 17 residues. V was shortened by 6 bases and J by 7 bases, with 25 bases between the two germline ends. From germline, CDR1 is MNHEY and CDR2 SVGAGI. The CDR3, as DNA: TGTGCCAGCAGCCCACGCGGGGGAAGAGATCGGATCCAGCCCCAGCATTTT. Translation gives CASSPRGGRDRIQPQHF.

This chain joins TRBV6-2 or TRBV6-3 and TRBJ2-7; the D gene is possibly TRBD1 (6 bases). The CDR3 spans 15 residues. The germline V gene has CDR1 MNHEY and CDR2 SVGEGT. Trimming removed 0 bases at V and 2 bases at J, with 11 bases between. CDR3 in DNA: TGTGCCAGCAGTTACTCTTGGACAGAAACCTACGAGCAGTACTTC. Its protein is CASSYSWTETYEQYF.

The chain uses TRBV7-2 and TRBJ2-7; 9 nucleotides agree with TRBD1. CDR1 SGHTA and CDR2 FQGNSA come from the germline V gene. The CDR3 runs to 16 residues. The V segment lost 5 bases and the J segment 4 bases; nucleotides outside the gene matches: 12. The CDR3, as DNA: TGTGCCAGCAGCCCCGAACCGGGACAGGGTATTTACGAGCAGTACTTC. This gives the protein CASSPEPGQGIYEQYF.

The rearrangement joins TRBV6-6 to TRBJ2-1; 12 nucleotides match TRBD2. The CDR3 covers 17 residues. V dropped 6 bases and J dropped 5; count of bases not matched to a gene: 11. Germline V gives CDR1 MNHNY, CDR2 SVGAGI (reference sequence). This CDR3 reads CASRGLAGGPRNNEQFF. DNA of the CDR3: TGTGCCAGCAGGGGGCTAGCGGGGGGGCCTAGGAACAATGAGCAGTTCTTC.

The rearrangement uses TRBV24-1 and TRBJ2-3, with D perhaps assigned TRBD1 or TRBD2 (6 bases each). The germline gives CDR1 KGHDR, CDR2 SFDVKD. V was trimmed by 0 bases and J by 1 base, leaving 7 bases between them. The CDR3 is 15 amino acids. The CDR3: CATSDLRGGTDTQYF. In DNA, the CDR3 is TGTGCCACCAGTGATTTGAGGGGGGGCACAGATACGCAGTATTTT.

This clonotype was detected a few times. This rearrangement joins TRBV7-3 to TRBJ2-7; D might be TRBD1 (6 bases). In germline, CDR1 is SGHTA, CDR2 FQGTGA. Trimming took off 5 bases at V and 2 bases at J, with 16 bases between the two ends. This CDR3 contains 15 residues. The DNA for the CDR3 is TGTGCCAGCAGCCCCGCCCCGACAGGCCCCTACGAGCAGTACTTC. As protein: CASSPAPTGPYEQYF.

V is TRBV6-5 and J is TRBJ2-5; D remains unclear. V was cut by 0 bases and J by 5 bases, with 13 bases left in between. Germline assignment: CDR1 MNHEY and CDR2 SVGAGI. CDR3 length: 15 residues. As DNA, the CDR3 is TGTGCCAGCAGTTACTCGATAGTGCCGTCGGAGACCCAGTACTTC. Encoded protein: CASSYSIVPSETQYF.

The genes are TRBV7-8 and TRBJ1-2; no definite D call. There are 13 residues in the CDR3. Per germline, CDR1 SGHVS and CDR2 FQNEAQ. Deletions cut 0 bases from V and 9 bases from J, with 11 bases between. CDR3 protein: CASSLADPTRYTF. The CDR3, as DNA: TGTGCCAGCAGCTTAGCGGACCCGACCCGCTACACCTTC.